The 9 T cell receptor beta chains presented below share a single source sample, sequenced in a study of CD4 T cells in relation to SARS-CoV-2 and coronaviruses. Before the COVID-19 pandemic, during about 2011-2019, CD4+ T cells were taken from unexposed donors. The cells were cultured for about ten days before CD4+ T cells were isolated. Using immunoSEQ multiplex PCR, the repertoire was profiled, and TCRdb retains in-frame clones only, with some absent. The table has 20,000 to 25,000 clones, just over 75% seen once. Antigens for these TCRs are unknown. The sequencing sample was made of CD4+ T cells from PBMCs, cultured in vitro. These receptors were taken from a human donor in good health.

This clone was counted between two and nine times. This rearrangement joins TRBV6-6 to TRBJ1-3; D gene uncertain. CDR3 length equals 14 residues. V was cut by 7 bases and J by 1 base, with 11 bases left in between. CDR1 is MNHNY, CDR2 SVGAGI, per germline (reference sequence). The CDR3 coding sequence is TGTGCCAGCACTCTTACAAATTCTGGAAACACCATATATTTT. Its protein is CASTLTNSGNTIYF.

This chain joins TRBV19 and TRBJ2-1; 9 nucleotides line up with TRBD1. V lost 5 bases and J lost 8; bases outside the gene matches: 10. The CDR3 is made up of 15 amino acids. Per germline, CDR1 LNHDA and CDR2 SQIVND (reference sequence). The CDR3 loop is CASSPLGTGYDEQFF. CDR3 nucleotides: TGTGCCAGTAGTCCGCTTGGGACAGGGTACGATGAGCAGTTCTTC.

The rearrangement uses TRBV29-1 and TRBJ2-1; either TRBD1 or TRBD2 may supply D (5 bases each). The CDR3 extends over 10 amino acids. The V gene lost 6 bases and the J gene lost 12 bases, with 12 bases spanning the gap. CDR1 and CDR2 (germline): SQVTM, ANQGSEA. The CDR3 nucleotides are TGCAGCGTCCTGGGACCGGGGCAGTTCTTC. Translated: CSVLGPGQFF.

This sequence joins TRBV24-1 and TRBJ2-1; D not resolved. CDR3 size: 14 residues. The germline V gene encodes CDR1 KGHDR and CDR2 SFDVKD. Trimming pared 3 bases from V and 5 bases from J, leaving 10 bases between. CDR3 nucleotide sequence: TGTGCCACCAGTGATCCCTCCAGGAACAATGAGCAGTTCTTC. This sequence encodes CATSDPSRNNEQFF.

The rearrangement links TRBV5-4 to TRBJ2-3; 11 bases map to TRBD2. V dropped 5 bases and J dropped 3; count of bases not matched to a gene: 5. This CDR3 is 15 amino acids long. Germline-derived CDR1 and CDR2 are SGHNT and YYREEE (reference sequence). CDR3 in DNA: TGTGCCAGCAGGGCTGGACTAGCGGGTACAGATACGCAGTATTTT. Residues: CASRAGLAGTDTQYF.

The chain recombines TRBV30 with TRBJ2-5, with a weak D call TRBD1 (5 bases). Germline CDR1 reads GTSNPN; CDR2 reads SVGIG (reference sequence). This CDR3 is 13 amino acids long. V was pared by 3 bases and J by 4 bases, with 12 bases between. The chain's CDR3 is CAWRSAGPETQYF. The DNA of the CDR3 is TGTGCCTGGAGGTCGGCAGGGCCAGAGACCCAGTACTTC.

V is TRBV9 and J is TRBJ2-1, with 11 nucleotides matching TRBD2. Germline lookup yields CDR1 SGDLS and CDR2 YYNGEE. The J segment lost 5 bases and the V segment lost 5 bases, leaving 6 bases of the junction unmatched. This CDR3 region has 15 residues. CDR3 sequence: CASSSTSGAHNEQFF. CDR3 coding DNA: TGTGCCAGCAGTTCGACTAGCGGGGCACACAATGAGCAGTTCTTC. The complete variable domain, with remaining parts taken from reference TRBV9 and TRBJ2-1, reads DSGVTQTPKHLITATGQRVTLRCSPRSGDLSVYWYQQSLDQGLQFLIQYYNGEERAKGNILERFSAQQFPDLHSELNLSSLELGDSALYFCASSSTSGAHNEQFFGPGTRLTVL.

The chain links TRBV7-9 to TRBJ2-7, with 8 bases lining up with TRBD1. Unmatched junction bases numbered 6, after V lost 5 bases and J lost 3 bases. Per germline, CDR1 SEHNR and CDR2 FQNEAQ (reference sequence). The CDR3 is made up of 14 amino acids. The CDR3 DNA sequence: TGTGCCAGCAGCCTACCGGGACAGGACTACGAGCAGTACTTC. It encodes CASSLPGQDYEQYF.

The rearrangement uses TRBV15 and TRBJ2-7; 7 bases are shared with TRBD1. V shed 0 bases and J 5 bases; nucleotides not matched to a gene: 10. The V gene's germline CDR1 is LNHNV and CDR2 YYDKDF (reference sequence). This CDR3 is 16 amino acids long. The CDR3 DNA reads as TGTGCCACCAGCAGAGATTCCCCCCCCCAGGGGGACGAGCAGTACTTC. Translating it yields CATSRDSPPQGDEQYF.